These T cell receptor beta chains were read from a single sample in a study of OX40 agonist ivuxolimab in advanced cancers. Profiled with immunoSEQ multiplex PCR; TCRdb holds only in-frame clones, not every one. The top ten clones hold around 1.1% of a sample with more than 45,000 clones, 70% to 85% of them seen once. The material sequenced was CD4+ or CD8+ T cells sorted from blood, taken in a trial of the OX40 agonist ivuxolimab. Receptors were obtained from an adult with an advanced solid tumor such as melanoma, head and neck, liver or kidney cancer. The CDR3 runs from the conserved cysteine through the conserved F or W. A D gene is named only where the DNA matches it firmly. Clone size is not always given. Where it is, it says once, few, many or a class for expanded clones.

V	J	size	D	DNA	CDR3
TRBV27	TRBJ2-3	NA	NA	TGTGCCAGCAGTCCCCCTCCGGGCGGACGAGATACGCAGTATTTT	CASSPPPGGRDTQYF
TRBV7-9	TRBJ1-3	NA	NA	TGTGCCAGCGGAGGGTCAGGGACTGGAAACACCATATATTTT	CASGGSGTGNTIYF
TRBV7-3	TRBJ2-1	few	NA	TGTGCCACCCGGGCCCCCCAAAAGAATGAGCAGTTCTTC	CATRAPQKNEQFF
TRBV7-6	TRBJ2-7	NA	NA	TGTGCCAGCAGCTTCAGACCTGGGGACGAGCAGTACTTC	CASSFRPGDEQYF
TRBV2	TRBJ1-3	NA	NA	TGTGCCAGCACCAAAAGGGGGGGCTCTGGAAACACCATATATTTT	CASTKRGGSGNTIYF
TRBV6-5	TRBJ2-5	once	TRBD2	TGTGCCAGCAGACCTAGCGGGGTCATCGGAGAGACCCAGTACTTC	CASRPSGVIGETQYF
TRBV19	TRBJ2-3	few	NA	TGTGCCAGTAGTATACAACCTAGCACAGATACGCAGTATTTT	CASSIQPSTDTQYF
TRBV19	TRBJ2-3	NA	TRBD2	TGTGCCAGTAGTGGGACTAGCGGGGGGACACCTAGCACAGATACGCAGTATTTT	CASSGTSGGTPSTDTQYF
TRBV6-5	TRBJ1-3	NA	NA	TGTGCCAGCAGTTACGGGGTTTCTGGAAACACCATATATTTT	CASSYGVSGNTIYF
TRBV5-1	TRBJ2-5	NA	NA	TGCGCCAGCAGCTGGGGACACCTCCAAGAGACCCAGTACTTC	CASSWGHLQETQYF
TRBV5-4	TRBJ2-7	NA	NA	TGTGCCAGCAGCTACCTTAGCGAGCAGTACTTC	CASSYLSEQYF
TRBV5-1	TRBJ2-7	NA	TRBD2	TGCGCCAGCAGCCAATCCACCGGGACTAGCGGGGTTTCCTACGAGCAGTACTTC	CASSQSTGTSGVSYEQYF
TRBV30	TRBJ2-2	once	NA	TGTGCCTGGAGTGGTGGTTACACCGGGGAGCTGTTTTTT	CAWSGGYTGELFF
TRBV18	TRBJ2-1	NA	TRBD1	TGTGCCAGCTCACCGATAGGGACAGGGACGAATGAGCAGTTCTTC	CASSPIGTGTNEQFF
TRBV28	TRBJ2-7	NA	NA	TGTGCCAGCAGTTTATCAGGGAGCTCCTACGAGCAGTACTTC	CASSLSGSSYEQYF
TRBV30	TRBJ1-2	NA	NA	TGTGCCTGGGAGACCCCACCAGGGCCAATTGGCTACACCTTC	CAWETPPGPIGYTF
TRBV11-3	TRBJ2-7	NA	NA	TGTGCCAGCAGCTTTCACTCCTACGAGCAGTACTTC	CASSFHSYEQYF
TRBV7-2	TRBJ2-7	NA	NA	TGTGCCAGCAGCTCGGGACCATCCTACGAGCAGTACTTC	CASSSGPSYEQYF
TRBV7-9	TRBJ2-5	NA	TRBD2	TGTGCCAGCAGCCGACGCGCGGGAGATGGGGGGGAGACCCAGTACTTC	CASSRRAGDGGETQYF
TRBV19	TRBJ1-1	NA	NA	TGTGCCAGTGCTGCCTTATCCGCCTTGAACACTGAAGCTTTCTTT	CASAALSALNTEAFF
TRBV19	TRBJ2-1	NA	NA	TGTGCCAGTAGTACCCTCCTGGGGGTAACCTACAATGAGCAGTTCTTC	CASSTLLGVTYNEQFF
TRBV5-5	TRBJ2-7	few	TRBD1	TGTGCCAGCAGCTACCTCCGGGACAGGGGGCTCCTTCGGACCTACGAGCAGTACTTC	CASSYLRDRGLLRTYEQYF
TRBV7-8	TRBJ2-1	NA	NA	TGTGCCAGCAGCGGCGCCGGGCAGGGCTCCTACAATGAGCAGTTCTTC	CASSGAGQGSYNEQFF
TRBV21-1	TRBJ1-5	NA	NA	TGTGCCAGCACTTTGCACGTAAGGGGGCCGCATCAGCCCCAGCATTTT	CASTLHVRGPHQPQHF
TRBV27	TRBJ1-1	NA	NA	TGTGCCAGCAGTTCCCCCAGGGGCCTGGGCACTGAAGCTTTCTTT	CASSSPRGLGTEAFF
TRBV6-1	TRBJ2-1	NA	NA	TGTGCCAGCAGTGGAGGACAAGCACATGAGCAGTTCTTC	CASSGGQAHEQFF
TRBV28	TRBJ2-3	NA	TRBD2	TGTGCCAGCAGTTTGGCTCTAGCGGGGGGGCGCACAGATACGCAGTATTTT	CASSLALAGGRTDTQYF
TRBV6-1	TRBJ2-1	NA	TRBD1	TGTGCCAGCCGTCCCGGGACAGGGTACAATGAGCAGTTCTTC	CASRPGTGYNEQFF
TRBV30	TRBJ2-4	NA	NA	TGTGCCTGGAGTGTAGGGCATGAGGGCATTCAGTACTTC	CAWSVGHEGIQYF
TRBV9	TRBJ1-3	NA	NA	TGTGCCAGCAGCGTAGGGACCATGGGAATCTCTGGAAACACCATATATTTT	CASSVGTMGISGNTIYF
TRBV4-3	TRBJ1-5	NA	NA	TGCGCCAGCAGCCAAGATAGGACAGACAATCAGCCCCAGCATTTT	CASSQDRTDNQPQHF
TRBV28	TRBJ2-7	NA	NA	TGTGCCAGCATCAACCGGGACAACTACGAGCAGTACTTC	CASINRDNYEQYF
TRBV7-2	TRBJ2-5	NA	NA	TGTGCCAGCAGCTTAGCCCGGGGGGCCCAAGAGACCCAGTACTTC	CASSLARGAQETQYF
TRBV11-1	TRBJ2-2	NA	NA	TGTGCCAGCAGCCCGGACGCGGGACAGTCCACCGGGGAGCTGTTTTTT	CASSPDAGQSTGELFF
TRBV10-3	TRBJ2-1	once	TRBD2	TGTGCCACCAAGGGGACTAGCGGGAGGGGAGGCCACGAGCAGTTCTTC	CATKGTSGRGGHEQFF
TRBV29-1	TRBJ2-7	NA	NA	TGCAGCGTTGAAAGTCCTACGGGATCTTACGAGCAGTACTTC	CSVESPTGSYEQYF
TRBV7-9	TRBJ1-4	NA	NA	TGTGCCAGCAGCTTCCCGAAAGGCGCGATTTTT	CASSFPKGAIF
TRBV27	TRBJ1-5	NA	TRBD1	TGTGCCAGCAGTTTATCCGAGGGCAGGGGGGAGCCCCAGCATTTT	CASSLSEGRGEPQHF
TRBV10-1	TRBJ1-1	few	NA	TGCGCCAGCAGTGATGAGGGCCTGAACACTGAAGCTTTCTTT	CASSDEGLNTEAFF
TRBV5-1	TRBJ2-1	few	TRBD2	TGCGCCAGCAGCTTGGTTAGCGGGAGGGCCATGAGAGATGAGCAGTTCTTC	CASSLVSGRAMRDEQFF
TRBV28	TRBJ2-2	NA	TRBD2	TGTGCCAGCAGTCTCAGCGGGGGGGTTAACACCGGGGAGCTGTTTTTT	CASSLSGGVNTGELFF
TRBV5-4	TRBJ2-1	once	NA	TGTGCCAGCAGCTCCGGGGCTAGCTTAATCAATGAGCAGTTCTTC	CASSSGASLINEQFF
TRBV2	TRBJ1-1	NA	TRBD1	TGTGCCAGCACCGCGGACAGGTTGGGGGACACTGAAGCTTTCTTT	CASTADRLGDTEAFF